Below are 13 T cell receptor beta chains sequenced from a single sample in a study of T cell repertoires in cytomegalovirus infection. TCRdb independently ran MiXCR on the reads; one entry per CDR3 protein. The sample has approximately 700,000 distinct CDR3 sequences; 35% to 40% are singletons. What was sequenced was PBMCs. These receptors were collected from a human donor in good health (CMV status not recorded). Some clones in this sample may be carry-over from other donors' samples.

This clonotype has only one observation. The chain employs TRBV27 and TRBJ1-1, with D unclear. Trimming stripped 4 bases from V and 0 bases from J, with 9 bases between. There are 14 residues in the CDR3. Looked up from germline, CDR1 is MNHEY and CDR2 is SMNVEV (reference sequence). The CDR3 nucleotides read TGTGCCAGCAGTTCGTCCGTCATGAACACTGAAGCTTTCTTT. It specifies CASSSSVMNTEAFF.

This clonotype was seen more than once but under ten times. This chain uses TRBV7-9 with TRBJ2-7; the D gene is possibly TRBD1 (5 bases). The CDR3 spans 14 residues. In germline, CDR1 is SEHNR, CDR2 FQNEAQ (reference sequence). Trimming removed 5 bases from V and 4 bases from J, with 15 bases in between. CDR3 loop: CASSPIAREYEQYF. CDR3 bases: TGTGCCAGCAGCCCCATCGCCAGGGAATACGAGCAGTACTTC.

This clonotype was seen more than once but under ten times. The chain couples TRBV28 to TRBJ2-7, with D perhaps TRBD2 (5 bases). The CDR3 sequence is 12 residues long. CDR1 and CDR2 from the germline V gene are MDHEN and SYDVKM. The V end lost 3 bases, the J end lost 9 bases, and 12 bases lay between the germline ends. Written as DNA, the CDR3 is TGTGCCAGCAGTTTGAACGGGATCGGGCAGTACTTC. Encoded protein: CASSLNGIGQYF.

The CDR3 nucleotides are TGCGCCAGCAGCCAATCCGGGACTAGCGGGGGTTTTGGCACAGATACGCAGTATTTT. Amino acid sequence: CASSQSGTSGGFGTDTQYF. The chain combines TRBV4-1 with TRBJ2-3, with 14 bases fitting TRBD2. The CDR3 runs to 19 residues. The germline CDR1 and CDR2 sequences are MGHRA and YSYEKL. J was trimmed by 1 base and V by 2 bases; bases with no gene match: 8.

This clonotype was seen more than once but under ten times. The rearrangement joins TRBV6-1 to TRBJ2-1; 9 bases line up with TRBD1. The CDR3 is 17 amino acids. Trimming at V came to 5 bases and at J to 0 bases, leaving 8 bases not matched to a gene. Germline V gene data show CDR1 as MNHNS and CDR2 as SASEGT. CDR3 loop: CASSQGQGTISYNEQFF. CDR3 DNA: TGTGCCAGCAGTCAGGGACAGGGCACTATCTCCTACAATGAGCAGTTCTTC.

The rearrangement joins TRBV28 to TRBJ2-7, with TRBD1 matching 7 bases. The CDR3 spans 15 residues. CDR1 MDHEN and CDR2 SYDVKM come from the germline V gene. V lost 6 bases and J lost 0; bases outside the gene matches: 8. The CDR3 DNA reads TGTGCCAGCAGCCATGCCAGGGGGAGCTCCTACGAGCAGTACTTC. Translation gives CASSHARGSSYEQYF.

The CDR3 DNA is TGCAGTCCCGGGACTAGCGCAGATACGCAGTATTTT. Protein: CSPGTSADTQYF. The rearrangement joins TRBV20-1 to TRBJ2-3; 10 bases map to TRBD2. The CDR3 runs 12 residues. Germline-derived CDR1 and CDR2 are DFQATT and SNEGSKA (reference sequence). Trimming at V came to 8 bases and at J to 4 bases, leaving 3 bases not matched to a gene.

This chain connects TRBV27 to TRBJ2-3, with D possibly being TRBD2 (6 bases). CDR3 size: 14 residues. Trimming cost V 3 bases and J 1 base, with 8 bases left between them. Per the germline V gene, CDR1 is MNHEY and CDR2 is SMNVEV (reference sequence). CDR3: CASSLERGTDTQYF. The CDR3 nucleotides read TGTGCCAGCAGTTTGGAGCGGGGCACAGATACGCAGTATTTT.

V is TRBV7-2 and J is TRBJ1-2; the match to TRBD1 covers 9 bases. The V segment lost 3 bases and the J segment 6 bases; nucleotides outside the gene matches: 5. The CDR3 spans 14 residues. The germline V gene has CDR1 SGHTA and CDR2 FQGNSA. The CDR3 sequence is CASSFSQGAHGYTF. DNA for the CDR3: TGTGCCAGCAGCTTTTCACAGGGGGCGCATGGCTACACCTTC.

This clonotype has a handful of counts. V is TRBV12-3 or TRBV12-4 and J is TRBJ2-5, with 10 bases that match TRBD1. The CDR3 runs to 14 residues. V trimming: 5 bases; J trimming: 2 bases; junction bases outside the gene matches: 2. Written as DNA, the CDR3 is TGTGCCAGCAGTCTGGGACAGGGGCAAGAGACCCAGTACTTC. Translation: CASSLGQGQETQYF.

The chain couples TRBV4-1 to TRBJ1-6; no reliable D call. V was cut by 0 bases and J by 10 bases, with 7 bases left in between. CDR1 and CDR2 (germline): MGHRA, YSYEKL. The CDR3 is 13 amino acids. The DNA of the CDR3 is TGCGCCAGCAGCCAAGACTCTTGGTCACCCCTCCACTTT. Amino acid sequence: CASSQDSWSPLHF.

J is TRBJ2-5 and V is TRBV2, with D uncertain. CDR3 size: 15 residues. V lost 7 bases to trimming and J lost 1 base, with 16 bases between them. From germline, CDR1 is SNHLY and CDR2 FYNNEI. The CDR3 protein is CASKKASPSQETQYF. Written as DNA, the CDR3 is TGTGCCAGCAAGAAGGCCTCACCGAGCCAAGAGACCCAGTACTTC.

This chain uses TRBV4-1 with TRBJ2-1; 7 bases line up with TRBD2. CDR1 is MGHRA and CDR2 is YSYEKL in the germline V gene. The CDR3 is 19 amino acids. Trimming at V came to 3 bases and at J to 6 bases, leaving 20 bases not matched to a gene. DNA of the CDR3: TGCGCCAGCAGCCAGCCGGCCGGGAGGAGTCCGGGAAAGGCCAATGAGCAGTTCTTC. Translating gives CASSQPAGRSPGKANEQFF.